What follows are 13 T cell receptor beta chains derived from one specimen sequenced in a study of spatial heterogeneity in lung cancer. Time point here: sample taken at primary tumor resection. A single record per CDR3 protein comes from TCRdb applying MiXCR to the 5' RACE reads. The table shows about 22,000 distinct CDR3 sequences, with over 4.5% occurring only once. The specimen comprised PBMCs, sampled at surgery. The receptors stem from a male donor with early-stage non-small cell lung cancer.

V gene TRBV10-3 combines with J gene TRBJ1-1; the D is unclear. Germline values: CDR1 ENHRY, CDR2 SYGVKD. This CDR3 has 14 amino acids. V dropped 6 bases and J dropped 0 bases, with 11 bases sitting between them. CDR3 sequence reads: CAISPGSLNTEAFF. The CDR3, as DNA: TGTGCCATCAGCCCGGGGAGCCTGAACACTGAAGCTTTCTTT.

This clonotype showed up many times. This chain uses TRBV7-2 with TRBJ2-5, with TRBD1 matching over 9 bases. CDR1 and CDR2 (germline): SGHTA, FQGNSA. The CDR3 is 14 residues long. Trimming took 5 bases from V and 1 from J; bases not matched to a gene: 2. The CDR3 is CASSPDRGQETQYF. CDR3 sequence (DNA): TGTGCCAGCAGCCCGGACAGGGGCCAAGAGACCCAGTACTTC. Full variable domain (remainder filled in from reference TRBV7-2 and TRBJ2-5): GAGVSQSPSNKVTEKGKDVELRCDPISGHTALYWYRQSLGQGLEFLIYFQGNSAPDKSGLPSDRFSAERTGGSVSTLTIQRTQQEDSAVYLCASSPDRGQETQYFGPGTRLLVL.

Comments on this clonotype: A read error may be the cause here, since a much bigger clone is one base away. The chain uses TRBV20-1 and TRBJ1-1, with D maybe TRBD1 (6 bases). This CDR3 region has 12 residues. The germline gives CDR1 DFQATT, CDR2 SNEGSKA (reference sequence). The CDR3 loop is CPERGLNTGAFF. DNA for the CDR3: TGCCCGGAGAGGGGGTTGAACACTGGAGCTTTCTTT.

This clonotype was observed many times. The chain uses TRBV19 and TRBJ2-5, with D unresolved. This CDR3 is built from 15 residues. Looked up from germline, CDR1 is LNHDA and CDR2 is SQIVND (reference sequence). The V and J ends lost 10 bases and 2 bases respectively, with 20 bases between them. CDR3 protein: CATKGKYAGQETQYF. The CDR3 DNA sequence: TGTGCCACCAAAGGGAAATACGCCGGACAAGAGACCCAGTACTTC.

Ten or more counts support this clonotype. The chain uses TRBV9 and TRBJ2-1, with D unclear. The V gene's germline CDR1 is SGDLS and CDR2 YYNGEE. Trimming left V 4 bases short and J 10 bases short, with 12 bases between. The CDR3 totals 12 residues. CDR3 amino acids: CASSSSSKEQFF. The CDR3 nucleotides read TGTGCCAGCAGCTCCTCTTCGAAAGAGCAGTTCTTC.

This clonotype was observed a handful of times. The chain has TRBV20-1 and TRBJ2-7, with TRBD2 matching 10 bases. The ends lost 1 base at V and 5 bases at J; junction bases unmatched: 8. CDR1 DFQATT and CDR2 SNEGSKA come from the germline V gene (reference sequence). This CDR3 comprises 15 residues. Written as DNA, the CDR3 is TGCAGTGCTAGAGTCGGGCTAGCGGGAGTTAACGAGCAGTACTTC. It codes for CSARVGLAGVNEQYF.

This clonotype was recorded at least ten times. This chain joins TRBV27 and TRBJ2-7; the D call may be TRBD1 or TRBD2 (6 bases each). The germline V gene encodes CDR1 MNHEY and CDR2 SMNVEV (reference sequence). The CDR3 loop spans 16 amino acids. The ends were cut back, 5 bases at V and 4 bases at J, with 21 bases in the middle. The CDR3 coding sequence is TGTGCCAGCAGTCCAAATGGGGGGCAAGCCCTTTACGAGCAGTACTTC. Translating gives CASSPNGGQALYEQYF.

This clonotype was found many times. V and J are TRBV6-2 or TRBV6-3 and TRBJ2-1; D gene ambiguous. CDR3 length: 14 amino acids. V was trimmed by 0 bases and J by 1 base, leaving 4 bases between them. Germline loops: CDR1 MNHEY, CDR2 SVGEGT. The CDR3 here is CASSYSWSYNEQFF. The DNA for the CDR3 is TGTGCCAGCAGTTACTCCTGGTCCTACAATGAGCAGTTCTTC.

This clonotype was observed many times. The chain carries TRBV5-1 and TRBJ2-7, with 7 nucleotides matching TRBD1. The germline gives CDR1 SGHRS, CDR2 YFSETQ. Trimming removed 1 base from V and 9 bases from J; junction bases left unmatched: 16. This CDR3 region has 16 residues. CDR3 residues: CASSLNPPPRAGGQYF. The CDR3, as DNA: TGCGCCAGCAGCTTGAACCCCCCGCCTCGGGCAGGGGGGCAGTACTTC.

This clonotype was seen repeatedly, ten times or more. The rearrangement uses TRBV12-3 or TRBV12-4 and TRBJ2-2; D assignment may be TRBD1 or TRBD2 (6 bases each). This CDR3 is built from 15 residues. Trimming pared 5 bases from V and 1 base from J, leaving 11 bases between. CDR3 nucleotide sequence: TGTGCCAGCAGTCCGGGGGCGCTGAACACCGGGGAGCTGTTTTTT. Translated, it gives CASSPGALNTGELFF.

This clonotype occurred many times. This chain links TRBV13 with TRBJ1-2; no clear D gene. The germline V and J ends were trimmed by 0 bases and 8 bases, with 10 bases remaining between them. Germline lookup yields CDR1 PRHDT and CDR2 FYEKMQ (reference sequence). This CDR3 has 13 amino acids. The CDR3 DNA follows: TGTGCCAGCAGCTTAGGGGACCGTAGGGGCTACACCTTC. Translation: CASSLGDRRGYTF. The entire variable domain, with the rest obtained from reference TRBV13 and TRBJ1-2, is as follows: AAGVIQSPRHLIKEKRETATLKCYPIPRHDTVYWYQQGPGQDPQFLISFYEKMQSDKGSIPDRFSAQQFSDYHSELNMSSLELGDSALYFCASSLGDRRGYTFGSGTRLTVV.

This clonotype was found many times. The genes are TRBV27 and TRBJ2-1, with 11 bases identical to TRBD2. This CDR3 is 13 amino acids long. Germline CDR1 reads MNHEY; CDR2 reads SMNVEV (reference sequence). Unmatched junction bases numbered 5, after V lost 6 bases and J lost 10 bases. The CDR3 is CASRLAGGREQFF. The DNA of the CDR3 is TGTGCCAGCAGATTAGCGGGAGGGCGGGAGCAGTTCTTC.

The table lists this clonotype with many counts. CDR3 loop: CASSSGPSTDTQYF. The CDR3 DNA reads as TGTGCCAGCAGCTCGGGACCGAGCACAGATACGCAGTATTTT. The chain recombines TRBV11-2 with TRBJ2-3; either TRBD1 or TRBD2 may fit D (5 bases each). The V gene's germline CDR1 is SGHAT and CDR2 FQNNGV. The CDR3 contains 14 residues. V shed 4 bases and J shed 0 bases, with 8 bases lying between them.